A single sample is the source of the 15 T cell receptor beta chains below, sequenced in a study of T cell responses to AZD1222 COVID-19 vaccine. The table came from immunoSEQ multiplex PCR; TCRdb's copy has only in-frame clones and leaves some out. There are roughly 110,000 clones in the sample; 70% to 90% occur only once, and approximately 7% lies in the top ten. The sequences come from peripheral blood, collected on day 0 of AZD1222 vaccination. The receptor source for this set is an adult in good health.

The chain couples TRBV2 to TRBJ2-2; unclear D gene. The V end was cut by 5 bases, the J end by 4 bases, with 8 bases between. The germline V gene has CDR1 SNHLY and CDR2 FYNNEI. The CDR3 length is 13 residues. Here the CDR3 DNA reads TGTGCCAGCAGTATCGACCCCACCGGGGAGCTGTTTTTT. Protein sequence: CASSIDPTGELFF.

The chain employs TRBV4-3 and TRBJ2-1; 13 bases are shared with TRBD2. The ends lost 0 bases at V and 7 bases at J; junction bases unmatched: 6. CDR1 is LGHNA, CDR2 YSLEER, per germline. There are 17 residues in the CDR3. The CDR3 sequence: CASSQDQGLAGRNEQFF. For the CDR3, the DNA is TGCGCCAGCAGCCAAGATCAGGGACTAGCGGGAAGGAATGAGCAGTTCTTC.

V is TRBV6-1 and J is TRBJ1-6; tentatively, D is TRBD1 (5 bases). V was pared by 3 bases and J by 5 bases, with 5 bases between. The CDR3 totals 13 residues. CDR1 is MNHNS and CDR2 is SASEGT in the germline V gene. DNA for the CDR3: TGTGCCAGCAGTGAGACAGATAATTCACCCCTCCACTTT. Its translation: CASSETDNSPLHF.

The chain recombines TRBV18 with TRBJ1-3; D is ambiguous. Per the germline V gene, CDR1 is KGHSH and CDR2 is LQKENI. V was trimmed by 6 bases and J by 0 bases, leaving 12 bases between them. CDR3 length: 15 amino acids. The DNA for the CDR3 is TGTGCCAGCTCCCCTGGTATTCCCTCTGGAAACACCATATATTTT. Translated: CASSPGIPSGNTIYF.

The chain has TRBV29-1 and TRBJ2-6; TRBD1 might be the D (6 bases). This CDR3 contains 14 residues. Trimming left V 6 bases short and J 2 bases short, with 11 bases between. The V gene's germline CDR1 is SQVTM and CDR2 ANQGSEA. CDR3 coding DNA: TGCAGCGTGAGCAGGGGAACTGGGGCCAACGTCCTGACTTTC. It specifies CSVSRGTGANVLTF.

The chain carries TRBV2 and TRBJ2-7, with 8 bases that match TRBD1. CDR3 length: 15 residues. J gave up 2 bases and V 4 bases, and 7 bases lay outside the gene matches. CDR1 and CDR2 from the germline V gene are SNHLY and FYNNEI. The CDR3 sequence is CASSARTGNPYEQYF. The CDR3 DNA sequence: TGTGCCAGCAGTGCCCGGACAGGGAACCCCTACGAGCAGTACTTC.

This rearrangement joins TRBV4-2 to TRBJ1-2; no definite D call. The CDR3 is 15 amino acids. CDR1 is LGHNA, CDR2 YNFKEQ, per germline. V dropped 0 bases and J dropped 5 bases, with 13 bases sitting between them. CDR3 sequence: CASSQEVDTAYGYTF. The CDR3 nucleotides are TGTGCCAGCAGCCAAGAGGTAGACACAGCGTATGGCTACACCTTC.

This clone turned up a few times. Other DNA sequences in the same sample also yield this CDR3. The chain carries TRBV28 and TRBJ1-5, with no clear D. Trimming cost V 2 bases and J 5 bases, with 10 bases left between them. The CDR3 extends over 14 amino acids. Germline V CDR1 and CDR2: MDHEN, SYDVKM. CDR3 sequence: CASSLGRDYQPQHF. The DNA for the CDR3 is TGTGCCAGCAGTTTAGGGAGGGATTATCAGCCCCAGCATTTT.

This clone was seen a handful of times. CDR3 coding DNA: TGTGCCAGCAGCCCTTCGACTAGCGGGACCTCCTACGAGCAGTACTTC. It translates to CASSPSTSGTSYEQYF. The rearrangement links TRBV5-4 to TRBJ2-7, with 11 nucleotides matching TRBD2. Germline lookup yields CDR1 SGHNT and CDR2 YYREEE (reference sequence). V lost 4 bases, J lost 0 bases, and 6 bases stayed unmatched. The CDR3 length is 16 residues.

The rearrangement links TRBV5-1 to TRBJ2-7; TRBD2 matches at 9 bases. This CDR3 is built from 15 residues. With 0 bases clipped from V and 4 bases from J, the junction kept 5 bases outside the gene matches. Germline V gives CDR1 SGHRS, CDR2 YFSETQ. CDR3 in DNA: TGCGCCAGCAGCTTGGGTGCTAGCGGGACTTACGAGCAGTACTTC. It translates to CASSLGASGTYEQYF.

This chain's CDR3 is CASSEVWGTSYNQPQHF. The CDR3 DNA reads as TGTGCCAGCAGTGAAGTTTGGGGGACATCCTACAATCAGCCCCAGCATTTT. The gene calls are TRBV6-1 and TRBJ1-5; tentatively, D is TRBD1 (6 bases). Trimming shortened V by 1 base and J by 3 bases, and 16 bases separated the two germline ends. Germline assignment: CDR1 MNHNS and CDR2 SASEGT. The CDR3 consists of 17 residues.

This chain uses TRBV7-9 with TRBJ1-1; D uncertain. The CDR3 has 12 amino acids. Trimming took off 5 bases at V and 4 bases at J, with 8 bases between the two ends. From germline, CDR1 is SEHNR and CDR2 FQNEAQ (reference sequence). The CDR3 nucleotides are TGTGCCAGCAGCCCATCGGGCACTGAAGCTTTCTTT. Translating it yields CASSPSGTEAFF.

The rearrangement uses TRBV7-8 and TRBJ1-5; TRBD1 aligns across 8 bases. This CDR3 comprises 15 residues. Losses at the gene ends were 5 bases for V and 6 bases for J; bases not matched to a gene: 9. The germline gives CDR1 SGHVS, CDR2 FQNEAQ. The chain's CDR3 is CASSPGQGRSQPQHF. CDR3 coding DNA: TGTGCCAGCAGCCCCGGACAGGGAAGAAGTCAGCCCCAGCATTTT. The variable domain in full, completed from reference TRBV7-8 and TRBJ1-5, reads GAGVSQSPRYKVAKRGQDVALRCDPISGHVSLFWYQQALGQGPEFLTYFQNEAQLDKSGLPSDRFFAERPEGSVSTLKIQRTQQEDSAVYLCASSPGQGRSQPQHFGDGTRLSIL.

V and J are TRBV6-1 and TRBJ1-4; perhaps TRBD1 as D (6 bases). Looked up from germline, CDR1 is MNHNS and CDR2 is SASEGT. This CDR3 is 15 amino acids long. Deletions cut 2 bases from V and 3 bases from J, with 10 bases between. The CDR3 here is CASSERQGPNEKLFF. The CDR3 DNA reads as TGTGCCAGCAGTGAACGGCAGGGGCCTAATGAAAAACTGTTTTTT.

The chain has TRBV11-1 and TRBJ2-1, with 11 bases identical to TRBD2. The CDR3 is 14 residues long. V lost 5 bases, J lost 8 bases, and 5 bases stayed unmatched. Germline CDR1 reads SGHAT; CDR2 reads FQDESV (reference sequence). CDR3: CASSQTSGIHEQFF. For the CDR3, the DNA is TGTGCCAGCAGCCAGACTAGCGGGATCCATGAGCAGTTCTTC.